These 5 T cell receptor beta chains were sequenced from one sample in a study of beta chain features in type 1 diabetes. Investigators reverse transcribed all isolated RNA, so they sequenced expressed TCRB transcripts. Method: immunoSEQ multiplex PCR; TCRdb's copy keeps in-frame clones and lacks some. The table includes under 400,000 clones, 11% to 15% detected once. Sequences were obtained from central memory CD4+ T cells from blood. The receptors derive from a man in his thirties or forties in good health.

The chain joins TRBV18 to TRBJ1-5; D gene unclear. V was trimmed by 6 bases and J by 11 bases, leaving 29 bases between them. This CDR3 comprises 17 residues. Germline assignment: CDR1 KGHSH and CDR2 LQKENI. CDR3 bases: TGTGCCAGCTCCCACCAAGGAGGGTTGGGTCAGCGGTCAGCCCAGCATTTT. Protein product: CASSHQGGLGQRSAQHF.

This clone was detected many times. CDR3 sequence: CASSPGMVGAPTDTQYF. The CDR3 DNA reads TGCGCCAGCAGTCCCGGGATGGTGGGGGCCCCCACAGATACGCAGTATTTT. The chain carries TRBV23-1 and TRBJ2-3; a possible D gene is TRBD1 (6 bases). TRBV23-1 counts as an open reading frame of uncertain function. V shed 4 bases and J shed 2 bases, with 19 bases lying between them. The CDR3 loop spans 17 amino acids.

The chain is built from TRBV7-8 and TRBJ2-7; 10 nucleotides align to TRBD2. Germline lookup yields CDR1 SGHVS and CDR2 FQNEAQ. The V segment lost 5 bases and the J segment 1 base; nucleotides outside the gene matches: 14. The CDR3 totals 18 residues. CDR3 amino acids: CASSKYSGLAENSYEQYV. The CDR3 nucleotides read TGTGCCAGCAGCAAATACTCCGGACTAGCGGAAAATTCCTACGAGCAGTACGTC.

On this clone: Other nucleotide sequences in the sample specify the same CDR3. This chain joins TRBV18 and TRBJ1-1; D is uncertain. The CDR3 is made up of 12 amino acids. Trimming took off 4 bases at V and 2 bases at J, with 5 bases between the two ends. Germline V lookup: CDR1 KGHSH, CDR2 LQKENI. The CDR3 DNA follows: TGTGCCAGCTCACTGGGTAACACTGAAGCTTTCTTT. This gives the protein CASSLGNTEAFF.

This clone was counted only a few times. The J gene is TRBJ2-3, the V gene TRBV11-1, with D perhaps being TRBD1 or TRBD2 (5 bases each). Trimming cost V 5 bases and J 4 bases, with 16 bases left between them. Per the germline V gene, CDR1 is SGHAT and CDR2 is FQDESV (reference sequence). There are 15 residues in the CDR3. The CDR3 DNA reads TGTGCCAGCAGCCAGACGTCGGGGCGAGCAGATACGCAGTATTTT. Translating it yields CASSQTSGRADTQYF.